A single T cell receptor (beta chain) is shown here with its context. The CDR3 loop spans 16 amino acids. The germline gives CDR1 MGHRA, CDR2 YSYEKL. V shed 3 bases, J shed 3 bases, and the junction held 3 bases outside the gene matches. The data were obtained in a study of blood T cell repertoires in COVID-19. Study context: COVID-19 samples collected from the United States, Italy and Spain covered acute and convalescent phases. From T cells, B-cell-depleted T cells, or PBMCs came the material, which was cDNA or gDNA.

In the authors' methods: Quantification of nucleated cells was approximated via reference gene primer amplification. The method was immunoSEQ multiplex PCR; TCRdb's version includes in-frame clones alone and lacks a portion of them. V, J and clone size are taken as reported in that table, and D and trimming were inferred from the DNA itself. The data contain about 200,000 clones, roughly 90% of them singletons. This TCR derives from a man in his fifties or sixties who had recovered from COVID-19. The chain uses TRBV4-1 and TRBJ2-2; 11 nucleotides line up with TRBD2. Sequenced material: peripheral blood. The DNA of the CDR3 is TGCGCCAGCAGCCATTATAGCGGGGGGGACACCGGGGAGCTGTTTTTT. It encodes CASSHYSGGDTGELFF.